These 18 T cell receptor beta chains were all obtained from the same sample, sequenced in a study of cytomegalovirus exposure and HLA in healthy donors. With 60 Vbeta and 13 Jbeta primers, the PCR was carried out. Sequenced by immunoSEQ multiplex PCR; TCRdb stores in-frame clones only, minus some. The table has 85,000 to 120,000 clones, 60% to 85% seen once. Material for sequencing was PBMCs. These receptors were obtained from a male donor in good health and CMV-seropositive.

This chain joins TRBV11-2 and TRBJ1-2; a weak D match, TRBD1 (6 bases). V lost 5 bases and J lost 2, with 18 bases in between. This CDR3 is 16 amino acids long. CDR1 is SGHAT, CDR2 FQNNGV, per germline. CDR3 protein: CASSRVAGARNYGYTF. Written as DNA, the CDR3 is TGTGCCAGCAGCCGGGTCGCAGGGGCCAGGAACTATGGCTACACCTTC.

Only a few counts were recorded for this clone. The chain combines TRBV7-3 with TRBJ2-1; 8 bases align to TRBD2. The V segment lost 4 bases and the J segment 4 bases; nucleotides outside the gene matches: 6. CDR3 size: 15 residues. Looked up from germline, CDR1 is SGHTA and CDR2 is FQGTGA. CDR3 protein: CASSSLADPYNEQFF. CDR3 sequence (DNA): TGTGCCAGCAGCTCACTAGCGGACCCTTACAATGAGCAGTTCTTC.

The J gene is TRBJ2-7, the V gene TRBV19, with D possibly being TRBD1 (6 bases). The CDR3 length is 13 residues. V was shortened by 5 bases and J by 2 bases, with 10 bases between the two germline ends. Germline V gene data show CDR1 as LNHDA and CDR2 as SQIVND (reference sequence). CDR3 DNA sequence: TGTGCCAGTAGTGCAACAGGGACCTACGAGCAGTACTTC. Protein sequence: CASSATGTYEQYF.

The CDR3 sequence is CASEDRGNSPLHF. The DNA for the CDR3 is TGTGCCAGTGAGGACAGGGGAAATTCACCCCTCCACTTT. The chain links TRBV19 to TRBJ1-6, with 9 positions matching TRBD1. The trim removed 8 bases at V and 7 bases at J, leaving 3 bases unmatched. Germline loops: CDR1 LNHDA, CDR2 SQIVND (reference sequence). The CDR3 is 13 residues long.

DNA of the CDR3: TGTGCCAGTAGTTGGGGGGGGATCTACAATGAGCAGTTCTTC. Its translation is CASSWGGIYNEQFF. V gene TRBV19 combines with J gene TRBJ2-1, with TRBD2 identical over 7 bases. This CDR3 is built from 14 residues. CDR1 LNHDA and CDR2 SQIVND come from the germline V gene (reference sequence). Trimming took 5 bases from V and 3 from J; bases not matched to a gene: 4.

This clone was recorded a few times. This chain connects TRBV5-1 to TRBJ2-5; TRBD1 agrees at 8 bases. The germline V gene encodes CDR1 SGHRS and CDR2 YFSETQ. V shed 4 bases, J shed 4 bases, and the junction held 12 bases outside the gene matches. The CDR3 covers 16 residues. The CDR3 region is CASSQQGQGAGETQYF. The CDR3 DNA reads as TGCGCCAGCAGCCAACAAGGCCAGGGGGCGGGAGAGACCCAGTACTTC.

The chain combines TRBV5-6 with TRBJ2-7; D gene uncertain. Germline CDR1 SGHDT, CDR2 YYEEEE. The CDR3 runs to 12 residues. With 2 bases removed from V and 4 bases from J, the gap between germline ends came to 7 bases. CDR3 DNA sequence: TGTGCCAGCAGCTTAGGCGGTTACGAGCAGTACTTC. It yields the protein CASSLGGYEQYF.

The chain is built from TRBV6-1 and TRBJ1-5; D possibly corresponds to TRBD1 (6 bases). This CDR3 is 14 amino acids long. Looked up from germline, CDR1 is MNHNS and CDR2 is SASEGT. V was trimmed by 7 bases and J by 6 bases, leaving 16 bases between them. CDR3 sequence reads: CASNPTGKGQPQHF. In DNA, the CDR3 is TGTGCCAGCAACCCCACAGGGAAGGGTCAGCCCCAGCATTTT.

This chain links TRBV15 with TRBJ2-3; D possibly corresponds to TRBD1 (7 bases). The CDR3 extends over 20 amino acids. CDR1 is LNHNV and CDR2 is YYDKDF in the germline V gene (reference sequence). Trimming pared 6 bases from V and 0 bases from J, leaving 28 bases between. The CDR3 protein is CATSRSAGQGVFSSTDTQYF. CDR3 nucleotides: TGTGCCACCAGTAGGAGTGCGGGGCAGGGGGTTTTTTCGAGCACAGATACGCAGTATTTT.

V gene TRBV7-6 combines with J gene TRBJ2-1, with 7 bases that match TRBD1. The CDR3 length is 14 residues. CDR1 and CDR2 from the germline V gene are SGHVS and FNYEAQ. V was clipped by 6 bases and J by 2 bases; unmatched bases: 4. The CDR3 protein is CASSVDRAYNEQFF. CDR3 nucleotide sequence: TGTGCCAGCAGTGTAGACAGGGCCTACAATGAGCAGTTCTTC.

The chain recombines TRBV9 with TRBJ1-3, with no clear D. The CDR3 sequence is 17 residues long. Germline values: CDR1 SGDLS, CDR2 YYNGEE. The V and J ends lost 4 bases and 0 bases respectively, with 17 bases between them. The chain's CDR3 is CASSLSHQGSSGNTIYF. The CDR3 coding sequence is TGTGCCAGCAGCCTCTCCCACCAAGGGAGCTCTGGAAACACCATATATTTT.

V is TRBV7-2 and J is TRBJ1-5; the match to TRBD1 covers 7 bases. Trimming took 5 bases from V and 9 from J; bases not matched to a gene: 10. This CDR3 has 14 amino acids. Germline values: CDR1 SGHTA, CDR2 FQGNSA. The CDR3 reads CASSGPQGVGPQHF. In DNA form, the CDR3 reads TGTGCCAGCAGCGGCCCCCAGGGGGTTGGGCCCCAGCATTTT.

Only a few counts were recorded for this clone. The rearrangement links TRBV9 to TRBJ1-3, with 7 bases identical to TRBD1. The germline CDR1 and CDR2 sequences are SGDLS and YYNGEE. The CDR3 contains 17 residues. J lost 4 bases, V lost 3 bases, and 13 bases had no gene match. CDR3 protein: CASSGRQGQSVGNTIYF. The CDR3 region has the DNA TGTGCCAGCAGCGGAAGACAGGGACAGTCCGTGGGAAACACCATATATTTT. The full variable domain, with the rest looked up from reference TRBV9 and TRBJ1-3, is DSGVTQTPKHLITATGQRVTLRCSPRSGDLSVYWYQQSLDQGLQFLIQYYNGEERAKGNILERFSAQQFPDLHSELNLSSLELGDSALYFCASSGRQGQSVGNTIYFGEGSWLTVV.

The V call is TRBV10-3, the J call TRBJ2-7, with TRBD1 identical over 9 bases. With 6 bases clipped from V and 7 bases from J, the junction kept 10 bases outside the gene matches. CDR3 length equals 14 residues. Germline CDR1 reads ENHRY; CDR2 reads SYGVKD. The CDR3 spells CAIRGDREPYEQYF. The CDR3 DNA is TGTGCCATCAGGGGGGACAGGGAACCTTATGAGCAGTACTTC.

V and J are TRBV28 and TRBJ2-7, with a possible D match to TRBD1 (5 bases). The CDR3 loop spans 15 amino acids. The V gene lost 3 bases and the J gene lost 2 bases, with 14 bases spanning the gap. Germline V CDR1 and CDR2: MDHEN, SYDVKM. CDR3 sequence reads: CASSFGGQGTYEQYF. CDR3 DNA sequence: TGTGCCAGCAGTTTTGGCGGCCAGGGAACCTACGAGCAGTACTTC. Complete variable domain (other parts from reference TRBV28 and TRBJ2-7): DVKVTQSSRYLVKRTGEKVFLECVQDMDHENMFWYRQDPGLGLRLIYFSYDVKMKEKGDIPEGYSVSREKKERFSLILESASTNQTSMYLCASSFGGQGTYEQYFGPGTRLTVT.

The chain is built from TRBV30 and TRBJ2-7; 7 bases align to TRBD2. V trimming: 0 bases; J trimming: 0 bases; junction bases outside the gene matches: 2. This CDR3 comprises 14 residues. Per the germline V gene, CDR1 is GTSNPN and CDR2 is SVGIG (reference sequence). CDR3 in DNA: TGTGCCTGGAGTGTACGGGGGGTCTCCTACGAGCAGTACTTC. It translates to CAWSVRGVSYEQYF.

In regard to this clone: A junction end diverges from the germline sequence, so it may reflect a read error. The V and J genes are TRBV6-1 and TRBJ1-1, with D hard to call. The CDR3 consists of 14 residues. CDR1 is MNHNS, CDR2 SASEGT, per germline. CDR3 in DNA: TGTGCCAGCAGTGACCTACACGGGAACAATGAAGCTTTCTTT. It is translated as CASSDLHGNNEAFF.

The CDR3 here is CASRPWDIVNEKLFF. The CDR3, as DNA: TGTGCCAGCAGGCCCTGGGACATAGTTAATGAAAAACTGTTTTTT. V gene TRBV6-6 combines with J gene TRBJ1-4; D might be TRBD1 (6 bases). V was shortened by 6 bases and J by 4 bases, with 15 bases between the two germline ends. The CDR3 contains 15 residues. The germline gives CDR1 MNHNY, CDR2 SVGAGI (reference sequence).